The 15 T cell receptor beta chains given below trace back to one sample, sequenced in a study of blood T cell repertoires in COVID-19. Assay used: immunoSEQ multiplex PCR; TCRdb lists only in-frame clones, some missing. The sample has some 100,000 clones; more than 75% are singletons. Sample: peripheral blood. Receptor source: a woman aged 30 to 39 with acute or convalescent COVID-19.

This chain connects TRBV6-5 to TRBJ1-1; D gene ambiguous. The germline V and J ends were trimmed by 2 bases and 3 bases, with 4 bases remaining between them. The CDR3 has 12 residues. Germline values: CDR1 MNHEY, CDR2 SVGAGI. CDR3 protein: CASSYRDTEAFF. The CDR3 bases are TGTGCCAGCAGTTACCGGGACACTGAAGCTTTCTTT.

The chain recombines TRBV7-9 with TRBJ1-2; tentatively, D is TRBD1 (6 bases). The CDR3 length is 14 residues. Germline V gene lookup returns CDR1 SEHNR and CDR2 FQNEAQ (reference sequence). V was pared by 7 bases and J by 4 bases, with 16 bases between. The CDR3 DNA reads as TGTGCCAGCACAACTAACAGGGATACCTATGGCTACACCTTC. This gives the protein CASTTNRDTYGYTF.

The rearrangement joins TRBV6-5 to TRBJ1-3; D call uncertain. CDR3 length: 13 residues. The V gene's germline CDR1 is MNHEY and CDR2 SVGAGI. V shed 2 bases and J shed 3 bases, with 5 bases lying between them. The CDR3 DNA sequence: TGTGCCAGCAGTTACGAGGGTGGAAACACCATATATTTT. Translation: CASSYEGGNTIYF.

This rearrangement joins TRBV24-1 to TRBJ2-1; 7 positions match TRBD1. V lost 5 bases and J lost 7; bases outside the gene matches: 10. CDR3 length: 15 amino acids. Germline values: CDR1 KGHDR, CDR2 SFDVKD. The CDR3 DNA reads TGTGCCACCAGTGTCAGTAAGGGGGCGGGTAATGAGCAGTTCTTC. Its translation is CATSVSKGAGNEQFF.

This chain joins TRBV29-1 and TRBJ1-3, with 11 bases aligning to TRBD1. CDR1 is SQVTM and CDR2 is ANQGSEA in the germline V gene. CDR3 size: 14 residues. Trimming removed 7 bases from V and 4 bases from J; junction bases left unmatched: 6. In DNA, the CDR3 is TGCAGCGCCCTCCGGGACAGGGGGGGAAACACCATATATTTT. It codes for CSALRDRGGNTIYF.

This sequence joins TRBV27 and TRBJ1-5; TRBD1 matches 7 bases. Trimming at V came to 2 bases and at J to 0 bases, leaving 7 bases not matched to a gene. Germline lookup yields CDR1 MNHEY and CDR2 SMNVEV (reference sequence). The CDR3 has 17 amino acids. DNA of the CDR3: TGTGCCAGCAGTTTAAGGGGGCTAGGCGATAGCAATCAGCCCCAGCATTTT. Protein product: CASSLRGLGDSNQPQHF.

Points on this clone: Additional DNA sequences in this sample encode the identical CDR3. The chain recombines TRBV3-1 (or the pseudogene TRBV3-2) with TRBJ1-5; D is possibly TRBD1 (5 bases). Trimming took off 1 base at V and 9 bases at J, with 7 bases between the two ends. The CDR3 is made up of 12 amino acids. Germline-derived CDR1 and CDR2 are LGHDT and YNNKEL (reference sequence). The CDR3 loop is CASSQVGGPQHF. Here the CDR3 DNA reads TGTGCCAGCAGCCAAGTCGGGGGGCCCCAGCATTTT.

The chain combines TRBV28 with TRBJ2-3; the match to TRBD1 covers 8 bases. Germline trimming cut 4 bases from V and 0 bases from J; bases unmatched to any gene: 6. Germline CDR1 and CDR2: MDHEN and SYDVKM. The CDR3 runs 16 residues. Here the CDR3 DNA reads TGTGCCAGCAGTTCTGGGGACAGGACTAGCACAGATACGCAGTATTTT. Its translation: CASSSGDRTSTDTQYF. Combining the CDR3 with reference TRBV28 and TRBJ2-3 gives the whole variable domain DVKVTQSSRYLVKRTGEKVFLECVQDMDHENMFWYRQDPGLGLRLIYFSYDVKMKEKGDIPEGYSVSREKKERFSLILESASTNQTSMYLCASSSGDRTSTDTQYFGPGTRLTVL.

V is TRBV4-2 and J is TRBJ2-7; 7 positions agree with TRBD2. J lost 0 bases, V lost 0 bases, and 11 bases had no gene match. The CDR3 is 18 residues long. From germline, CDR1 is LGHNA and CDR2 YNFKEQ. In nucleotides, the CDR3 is TGTGCCAGCAGCCAAGATAAGCCCGCGGGGGTTACCTCCTACGAGCAGTACTTC. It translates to CASSQDKPAGVTSYEQYF.

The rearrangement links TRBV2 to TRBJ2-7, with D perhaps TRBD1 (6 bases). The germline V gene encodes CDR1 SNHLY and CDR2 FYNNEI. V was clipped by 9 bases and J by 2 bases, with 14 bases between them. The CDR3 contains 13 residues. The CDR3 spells CASSPPGAYEQYF. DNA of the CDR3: TGTGCCAGTTCCCCCCCAGGGGCCTACGAGCAGTACTTC.

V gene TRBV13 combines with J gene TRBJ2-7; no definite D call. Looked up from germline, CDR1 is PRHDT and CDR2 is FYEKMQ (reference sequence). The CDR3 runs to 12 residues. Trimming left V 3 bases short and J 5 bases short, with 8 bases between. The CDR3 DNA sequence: TGTGCCAGCAGCTTGGGTCGGGACGAGCAGTACTTC. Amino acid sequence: CASSLGRDEQYF.

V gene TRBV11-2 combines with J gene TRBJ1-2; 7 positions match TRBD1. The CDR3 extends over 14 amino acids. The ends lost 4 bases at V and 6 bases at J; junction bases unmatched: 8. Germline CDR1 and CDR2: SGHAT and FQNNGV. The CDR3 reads CASSSPRDSHGYTF. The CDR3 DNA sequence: TGTGCCAGCAGCTCCCCCCGGGACAGTCATGGCTACACCTTC. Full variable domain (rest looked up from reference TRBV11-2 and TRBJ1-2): EAGVAQSPRYKIIEKRQSVAFWCNPISGHATLYWYQQILGQGPKLLIQFQNNGVVDDSQLPKDRFSAERLKGVDSTLKIQPAKLEDSAVYLCASSSPRDSHGYTFGSGTRLTVV.

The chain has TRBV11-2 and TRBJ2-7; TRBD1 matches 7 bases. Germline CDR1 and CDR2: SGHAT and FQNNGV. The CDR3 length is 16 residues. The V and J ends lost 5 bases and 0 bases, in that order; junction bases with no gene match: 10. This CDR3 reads CASSQWVGQNSYEQYF. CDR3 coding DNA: TGTGCCAGCAGCCAGTGGGTGGGACAGAACTCCTACGAGCAGTACTTC.

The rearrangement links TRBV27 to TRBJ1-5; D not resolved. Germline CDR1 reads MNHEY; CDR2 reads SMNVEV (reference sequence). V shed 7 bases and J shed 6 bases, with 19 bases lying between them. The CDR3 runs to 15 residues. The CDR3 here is CASTPSSVGGQPQHF. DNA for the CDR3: TGTGCCAGCACCCCAAGTTCGGTTGGCGGTCAGCCCCAGCATTTT.

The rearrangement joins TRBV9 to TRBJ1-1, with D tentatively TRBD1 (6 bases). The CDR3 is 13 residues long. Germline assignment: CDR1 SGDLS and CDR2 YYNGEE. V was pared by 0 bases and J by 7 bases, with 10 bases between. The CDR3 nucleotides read TGTGCCAGCAGCGTAGGAGGGGGAGATGAAGCTTTCTTT. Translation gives CASSVGGGDEAFF.